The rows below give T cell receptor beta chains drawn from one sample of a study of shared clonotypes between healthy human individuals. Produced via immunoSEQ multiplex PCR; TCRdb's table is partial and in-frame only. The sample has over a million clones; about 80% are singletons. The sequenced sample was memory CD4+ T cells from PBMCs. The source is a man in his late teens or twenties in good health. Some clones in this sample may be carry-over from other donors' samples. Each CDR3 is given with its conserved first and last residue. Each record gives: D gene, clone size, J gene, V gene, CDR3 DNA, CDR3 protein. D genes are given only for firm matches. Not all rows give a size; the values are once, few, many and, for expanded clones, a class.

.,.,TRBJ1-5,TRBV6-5,TGTGCCAGCAGTTACGACCGGAATCAGCCCCAGCATTTT,CASSYDRNQPQHF
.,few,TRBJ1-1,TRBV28,TGTGCCAGCAGCCCGACAGGTGATGGAAACACTGAAGCTTTCTTT,CASSPTGDGNTEAFF
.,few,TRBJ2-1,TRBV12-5,TGTGCTAGTGGTTTTAGGAGCAAGCAGTTCTTC,CASGFRSKQFF
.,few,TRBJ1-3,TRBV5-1,TGCGCCAGCAGCGAAGGGTCCTCTGGAAACACCATATATTTT,CASSEGSSGNTIYF
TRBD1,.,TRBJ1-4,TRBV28,TGTGCCAGCAGGTCCGGGACAGGCTATGAAAAACTGTTTTTT,CASRSGTGYEKLFF
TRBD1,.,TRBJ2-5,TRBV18,TGTGCCAGCTCACCACCGGGACAGGCGAGGGAGACCCAGTACTTC,CASSPPGQARETQYF
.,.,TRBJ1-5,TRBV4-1,TGCGCCAGCAGCCAAGAGGGGACTGCTGGTCAGCCCCAGCATTTT,CASSQEGTAGQPQHF
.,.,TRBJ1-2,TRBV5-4,TGTGCCAGCAGCCTTGGACAGAGGAACTATGGCTACACCTTC,CASSLGQRNYGYTF
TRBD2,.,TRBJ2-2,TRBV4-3,TGCGCCAGCAGCCAAGCTAGCGGGTCGAACACCGGGGAGCTGTTTTTT,CASSQASGSNTGELFF
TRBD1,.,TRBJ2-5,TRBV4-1,TGCGCCAGCAGCATTACCGGGACAGGGGGCAGGGAGACCCAGTACTTC,CASSITGTGGRETQYF
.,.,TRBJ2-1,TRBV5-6,TGTGCCAGCAGCTCGGGACTGAACAATGAGCAGTTCTTC,CASSSGLNNEQFF
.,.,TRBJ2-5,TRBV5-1,TGCGCCAGCAGCTTGTCTCAAGAGACCCAGTACTTC,CASSLSQETQYF
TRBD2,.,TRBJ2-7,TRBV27,TGTGCCAGCAGTATAAGACTAGCGGGGGTGGGCAGGTACGAGCAGTACTTC,CASSIRLAGVGRYEQYF
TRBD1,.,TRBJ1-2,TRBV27,TGTGCCAGCAGTTTCCAGGGGGACTATGGCTACACCTTC,CASSFQGDYGYTF
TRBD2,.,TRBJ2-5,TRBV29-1,TGCAGCGTGACCAAGGTAGCGGGAAGTCTGACCCAGTACTTC,CSVTKVAGSLTQYF
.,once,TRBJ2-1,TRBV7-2,TGTGCCAGCAGCTTAGTGGGGTCAGTCGTATACAATGAGCAGTTCTTC,CASSLVGSVVYNEQFF
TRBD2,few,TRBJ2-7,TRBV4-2,TGTGCCAGCAGCCGCCCTGGAACTAGCGTCTACGAGCAGTACTTC,CASSRPGTSVYEQYF
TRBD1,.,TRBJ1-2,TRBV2,TGTGCCAGCAGTGAATGGCAGGGGGAAGGCTACACCTTC,CASSEWQGEGYTF
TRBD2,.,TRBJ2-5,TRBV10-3,TGTGCCATCAGTGAAACCCTAGCGGAAGAGACCCAGTACTTC,CAISETLAEETQYF
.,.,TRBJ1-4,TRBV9,TGTGCCAGCAGCGTAGGTCAGGGAGCTAATGAAAAACTGTTTTTT,CASSVGQGANEKLFF
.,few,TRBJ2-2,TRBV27,TGTGCCAGCAACCAGGCCGCGAACACCGGGGAGCTGTTTTTT,CASNQAANTGELFF
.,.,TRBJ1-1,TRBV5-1,TGCGCCAGCAGCTTGGGGGGTGTGAACACTGAAGCTTTCTTT,CASSLGGVNTEAFF
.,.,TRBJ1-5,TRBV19,TGTGCCAGTAGTATGGAAGGGGCCCCCAATCAGCCCCAGCATTTT,CASSMEGAPNQPQHF
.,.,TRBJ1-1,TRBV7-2,TGTGCCAGCAGCTTAGTTGGGGAGTTCCCTGTATATGAAGCTTTCTTT,CASSLVGEFPVYEAFF
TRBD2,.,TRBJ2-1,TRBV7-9,TGTGCCAGCAGCTTATTGAGGGGACTAGCAGCGTACAATGAGCAGTTCTTC,CASSLLRGLAAYNEQFF
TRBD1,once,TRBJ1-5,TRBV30,TGTGCCTTAGACAGGGGGCTATCACAGCCCCAGCATTTT,CALDRGLSQPQHF
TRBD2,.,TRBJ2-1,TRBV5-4,TGTGCCAGCAGCGGGACTAGCGGGAGGTTCCATGAGCAGTTCTTC,CASSGTSGRFHEQFF
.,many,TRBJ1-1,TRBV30,TGTGCCTGGAGTGTGCGCATGCTGAACACTGAAGCTTTCTTT,CAWSVRMLNTEAFF
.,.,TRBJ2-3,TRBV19,TGTGCCAGTAACAACAGGGGACTCACAGATACGCAGTATTTT,CASNNRGLTDTQYF
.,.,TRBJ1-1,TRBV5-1,TGCGCCAGCGGATCCCAGGTGGGACACGTCACTGAAGCTTTCTTT,CASGSQVGHVTEAFF
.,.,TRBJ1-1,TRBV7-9,TGTGCCAGCAGCTTAGAATCGGTAAGGGACACTGAAGCTTTCTTT,CASSLESVRDTEAFF
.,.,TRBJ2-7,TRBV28,TGTGCCAGCAGACCGGCAGGCTTCGAGCAGTACTTC,CASRPAGFEQYF
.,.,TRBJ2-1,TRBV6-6,TGTGCCAGCAGTTACGATCTGTCCTACAATGAGCAGTTCTTC,CASSYDLSYNEQFF
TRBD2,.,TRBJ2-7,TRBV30,TGTGCCTGGAGTGTTGGCGGGAGTTCCTACGAGCAGTACTTC,CAWSVGGSSYEQYF
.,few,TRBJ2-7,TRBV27,TGTGCCAGCAGTTTAAAGGGGACATGGGATTCCTACGAGCAGTACTTC,CASSLKGTWDSYEQYF
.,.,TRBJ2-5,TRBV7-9,TGTGCCAGCAGCTTAGGAGGCGCCGGGTTTACCCAAGAGACCCAGTACTTC,CASSLGGAGFTQETQYF
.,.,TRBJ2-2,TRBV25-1,TGTGCCAGCAGTGAAGGAGGGGGAGTTACCGGGGAGCTGTTTTTT,CASSEGGGVTGELFF
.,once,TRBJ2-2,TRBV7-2,TGTGCCAGCAGCTTTAAAGTGGGAACGAACACCGGGGAGCTGTTTTTT,CASSFKVGTNTGELFF
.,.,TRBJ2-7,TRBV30,TGTGCCTGTGTCAGGGGACTCGAGCAGTACTTC,CACVRGLEQYF
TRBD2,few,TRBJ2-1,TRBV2,TGTGCCAGCACCGGGACTAGGGCTCCGAGTGAGCAGTTCTTC,CASTGTRAPSEQFF
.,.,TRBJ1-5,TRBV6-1,TGTGCCAGCAGTGCCGAATTAGGCCTGAAGCATTTT,CASSAELGLKHF
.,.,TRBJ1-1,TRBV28,TGTGCCAGCAGCTCCGGGACCCCTTTCGCCACTGAAGCTTTCTTT,CASSSGTPFATEAFF
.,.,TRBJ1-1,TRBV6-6,TGTGCTAGCAGTTACCCCCTCACAGGCTCGAACACTGAAGCTTTCTTT,CASSYPLTGSNTEAFF
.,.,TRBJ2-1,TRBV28,TGTGCCAGCAGTTTGGCAGGGCAAAATGAGCAGTTCTTC,CASSLAGQNEQFF
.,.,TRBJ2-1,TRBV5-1,TGCGCCAGCAACCTAGGGAGCGGCCCGTCCTACTCCTACAATGAGCAGTTCTTC,CASNLGSGPSYSYNEQFF
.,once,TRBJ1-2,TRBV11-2,TGTGCCAGCAGCCATGACAGGAACTATGGCTACACCTTC,CASSHDRNYGYTF
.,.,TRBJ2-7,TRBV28,TGTGCCAGCAGTCATAACGGACAGATCTCCTACGAGCAGTACTTC,CASSHNGQISYEQYF
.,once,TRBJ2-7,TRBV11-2,TGTGCCAGCAGCTTAGTGGTGTGGTACGAGCAGTACTTC,CASSLVVWYEQYF
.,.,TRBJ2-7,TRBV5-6,TGTGCCAGCAGCTTGGTTTGGTCAGGGGCGGACGAGCAGTACTTC,CASSLVWSGADEQYF
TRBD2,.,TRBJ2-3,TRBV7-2,TGTGCCAGCAGCTTAGTTGGGACTAGCGGGCTTAGCACAGATACGCAGTATTTT,CASSLVGTSGLSTDTQYF
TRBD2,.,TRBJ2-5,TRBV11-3,TGTGCCAGCAGCCGAGCGGGATTGGGAGAAGAGACCCAGTACTTC,CASSRAGLGEETQYF
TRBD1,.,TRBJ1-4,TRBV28,TGTGCCAGCAGGTTATTCGGGACAGAACGTGAAAAACTGTTTTTT,CASRLFGTEREKLFF
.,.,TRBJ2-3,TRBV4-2,TGTGCCAGCAGCCAAGATCTGAGGTATACGCAGTATTTT,CASSQDLRYTQYF
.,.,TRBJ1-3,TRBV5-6,TGTGCCAGCAGCCCACCGGGGGCGCGCGGAAACACCATATATTTT,CASSPPGARGNTIYF
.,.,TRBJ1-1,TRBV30,TGTGCCTGGAGTGACTTGAGAGGGGGCACTGAAGCTTTCTTT,CAWSDLRGGTEAFF
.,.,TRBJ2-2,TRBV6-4,TGTGCCAGCAGTGACTCATTGAACACCGGGGAGCTGTTTTTT,CASSDSLNTGELFF
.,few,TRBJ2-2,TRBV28,TGTGCCAGCAGGTTTTCAGGGAGGAGAACCGGGGAGCTGTTTTTT,CASRFSGRRTGELFF